Described below is a single TCR beta chain sequence and its context. Its target is not known. The sample comes from a study of T cells in localized non-small cell lung cancer. Regarding the study as a whole: Analysis by sequencing included only one tumor region, so heterogeneity remains possible. Appearance in adjacent lung was seen for a median around 58 of the top 100 tumor clones. Uninvolved nearby lung showed the greatest T cell clonality, exceeding that found in tumor. Increased T cell density in blood showed an association with longer overall survival.

Libraries were prepared by immunoSEQ multiplex PCR; TCRdb keeps only in-frame clonotypes and omits some of them. Found here are 41,000 or so clones, more than 85% of them singletons; the top ten hold about 6.6%. CDR3 length: 12 amino acids. CDR1 and CDR2 from the germline V gene are SNHLY and FYNNEI. V lost 6 bases and J 5 bases, leaving 10 bases between the germline ends. This chain joins TRBV2 and TRBJ2-5; maybe TRBD2 (6 bases). The clonotype originates from a woman aged 18-55 years with stage III lung adenocarcinoma. Sequenced here: peripheral blood, sampled before any cancer treatment. The chain's CDR3 is CASRTGVETQYF. The CDR3 nucleotides read TGTGCCAGCAGGACGGGAGTGGAGACCCAGTACTTC.